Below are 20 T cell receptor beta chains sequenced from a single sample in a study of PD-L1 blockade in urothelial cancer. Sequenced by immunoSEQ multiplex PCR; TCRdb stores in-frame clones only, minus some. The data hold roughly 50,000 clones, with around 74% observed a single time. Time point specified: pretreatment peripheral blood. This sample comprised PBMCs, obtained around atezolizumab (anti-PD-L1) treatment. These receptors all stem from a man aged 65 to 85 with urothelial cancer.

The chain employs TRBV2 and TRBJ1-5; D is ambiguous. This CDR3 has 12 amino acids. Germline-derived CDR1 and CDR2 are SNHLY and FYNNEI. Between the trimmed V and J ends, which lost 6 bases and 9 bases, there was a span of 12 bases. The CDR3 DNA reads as TGTGCCAGCAGCCCAGACGGAGCGCCCCAGCATTTT. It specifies CASSPDGAPQHF.

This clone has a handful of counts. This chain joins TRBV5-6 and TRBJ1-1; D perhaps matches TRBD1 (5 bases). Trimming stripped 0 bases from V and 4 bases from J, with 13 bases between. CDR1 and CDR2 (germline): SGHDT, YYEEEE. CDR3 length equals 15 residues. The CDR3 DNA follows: TGTGCCAGCAGCTTGGGGTCAGGGTGGAGCACTGAAGCTTTCTTT. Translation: CASSLGSGWSTEAFF. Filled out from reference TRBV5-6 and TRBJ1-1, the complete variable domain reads DAGVTQSPTHLIKTRGQQVTLRCSPKSGHDTVSWYQQALGQGPQFIFQYYEEEERQRGNFPDRFSGHQFPNYSSELNVNALLLGDSALYLCASSLGSGWSTEAFFGQGTRLTVV.

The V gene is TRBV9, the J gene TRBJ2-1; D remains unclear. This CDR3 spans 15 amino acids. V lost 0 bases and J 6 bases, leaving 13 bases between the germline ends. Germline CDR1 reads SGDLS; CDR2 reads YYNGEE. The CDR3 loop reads CASSVDVVASNEQFF. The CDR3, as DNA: TGTGCCAGCAGCGTAGATGTTGTTGCCAGCAATGAGCAGTTCTTC.

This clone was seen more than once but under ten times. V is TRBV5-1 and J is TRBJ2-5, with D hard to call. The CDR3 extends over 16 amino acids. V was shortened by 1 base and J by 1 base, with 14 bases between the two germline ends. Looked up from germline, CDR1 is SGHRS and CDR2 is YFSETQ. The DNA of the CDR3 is TGCGCCAGCAGCTTGAGCTTCGCTAATGGCCAAGAGACCCAGTACTTC. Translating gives CASSLSFANGQETQYF.

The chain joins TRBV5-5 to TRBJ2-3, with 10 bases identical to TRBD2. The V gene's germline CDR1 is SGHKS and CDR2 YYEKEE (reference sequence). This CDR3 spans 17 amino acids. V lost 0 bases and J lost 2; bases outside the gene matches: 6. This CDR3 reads CASSLGLAGADTDTQYF. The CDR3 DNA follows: TGTGCCAGCAGCTTGGGGCTAGCGGGAGCGGACACAGATACGCAGTATTTT.

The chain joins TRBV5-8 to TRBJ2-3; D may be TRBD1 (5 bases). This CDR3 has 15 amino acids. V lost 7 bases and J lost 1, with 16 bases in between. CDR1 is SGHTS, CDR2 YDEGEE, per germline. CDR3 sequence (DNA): TGTGCCAGCTCCCCAAGGGGTTCGGGCACAGATACGCAGTATTTT. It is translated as CASSPRGSGTDTQYF.

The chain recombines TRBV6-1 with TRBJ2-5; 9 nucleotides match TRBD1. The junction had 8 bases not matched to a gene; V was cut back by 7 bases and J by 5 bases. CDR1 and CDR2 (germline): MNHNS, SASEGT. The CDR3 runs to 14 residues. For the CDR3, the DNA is TGTGCCAGCATGAGGAACAGGGGGCTGGAGACCCAGTACTTC. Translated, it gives CASMRNRGLETQYF.

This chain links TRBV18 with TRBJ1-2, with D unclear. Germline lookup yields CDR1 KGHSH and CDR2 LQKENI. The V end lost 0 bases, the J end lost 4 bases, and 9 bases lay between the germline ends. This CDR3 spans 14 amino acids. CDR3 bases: TGTGCCAGCTCACCACCCCAACAGTCCTATGGCTACACCTTC. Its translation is CASSPPQQSYGYTF.

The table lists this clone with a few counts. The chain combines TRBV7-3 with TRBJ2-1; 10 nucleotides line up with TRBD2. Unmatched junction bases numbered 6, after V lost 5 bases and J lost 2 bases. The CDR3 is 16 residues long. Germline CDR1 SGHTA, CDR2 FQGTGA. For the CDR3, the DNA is TGTGCCAGCAGCCCGGGACTAGCGTTCACCTACAATGAGCAGTTCTTC. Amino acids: CASSPGLAFTYNEQFF.

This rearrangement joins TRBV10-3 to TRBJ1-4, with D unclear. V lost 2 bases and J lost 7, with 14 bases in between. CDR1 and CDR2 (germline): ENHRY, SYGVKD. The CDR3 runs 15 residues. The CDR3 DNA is TGTGCCATCAGTGAGGAAGGAACCCGCGGTGAAAAACTGTTTTTT. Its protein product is CAISEEGTRGEKLFF.

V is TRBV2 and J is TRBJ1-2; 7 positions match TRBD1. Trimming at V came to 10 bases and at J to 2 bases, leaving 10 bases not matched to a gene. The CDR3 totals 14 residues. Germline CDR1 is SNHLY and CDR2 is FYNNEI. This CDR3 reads CATLPLGQNYGYTF. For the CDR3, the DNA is TGTGCCACTCTCCCCTTGGGACAGAACTATGGCTACACCTTC.

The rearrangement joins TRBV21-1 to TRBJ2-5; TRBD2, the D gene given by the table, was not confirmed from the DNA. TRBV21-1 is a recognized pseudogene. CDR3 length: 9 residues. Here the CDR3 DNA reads TGTGCCAGCTCGTGGACCCAGTACTTC. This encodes CASSWTQYF.

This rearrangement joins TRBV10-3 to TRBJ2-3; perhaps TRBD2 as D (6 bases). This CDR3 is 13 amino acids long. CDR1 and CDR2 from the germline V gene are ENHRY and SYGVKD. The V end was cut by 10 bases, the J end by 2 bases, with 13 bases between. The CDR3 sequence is CATGTSDTDTQYF. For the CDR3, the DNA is TGTGCCACCGGGACTTCGGACACAGATACGCAGTATTTT.

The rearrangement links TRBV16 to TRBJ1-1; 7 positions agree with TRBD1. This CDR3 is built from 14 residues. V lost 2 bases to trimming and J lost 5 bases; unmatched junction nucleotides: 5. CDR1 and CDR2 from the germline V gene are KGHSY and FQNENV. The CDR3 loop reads CASSQQTGWTEAFF. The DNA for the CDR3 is TGTGCCAGCAGCCAACAGACAGGGTGGACTGAAGCTTTCTTT.

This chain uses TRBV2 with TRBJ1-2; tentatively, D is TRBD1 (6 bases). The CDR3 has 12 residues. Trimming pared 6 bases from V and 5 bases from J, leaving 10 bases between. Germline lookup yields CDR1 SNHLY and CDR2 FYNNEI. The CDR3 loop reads CASRGQSYGYTF. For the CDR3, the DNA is TGTGCCAGCAGGGGACAATCGTATGGCTACACCTTC.

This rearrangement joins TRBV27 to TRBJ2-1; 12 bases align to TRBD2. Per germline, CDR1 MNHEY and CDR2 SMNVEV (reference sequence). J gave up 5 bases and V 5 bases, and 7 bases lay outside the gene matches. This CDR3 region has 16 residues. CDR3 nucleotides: TGTGCCAGCAGTGCTGGAAGACTAGCGGGAGACAATGAGCAGTTCTTC. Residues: CASSAGRLAGDNEQFF.

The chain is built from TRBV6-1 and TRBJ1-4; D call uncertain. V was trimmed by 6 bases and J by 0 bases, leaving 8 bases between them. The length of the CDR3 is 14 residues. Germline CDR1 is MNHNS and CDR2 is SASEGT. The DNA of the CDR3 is TGTGCCAGCAGCCTCGGGGCAACTAATGAAAAACTGTTTTTT. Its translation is CASSLGATNEKLFF.

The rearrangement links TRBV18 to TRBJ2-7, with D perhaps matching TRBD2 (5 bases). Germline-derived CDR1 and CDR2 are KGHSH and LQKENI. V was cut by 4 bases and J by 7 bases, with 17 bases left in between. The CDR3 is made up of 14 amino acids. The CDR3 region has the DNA TGTGCCAGCTCACTAGGTCCGCTCCGCGGGGAGCAGTACTTC. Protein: CASSLGPLRGEQYF.

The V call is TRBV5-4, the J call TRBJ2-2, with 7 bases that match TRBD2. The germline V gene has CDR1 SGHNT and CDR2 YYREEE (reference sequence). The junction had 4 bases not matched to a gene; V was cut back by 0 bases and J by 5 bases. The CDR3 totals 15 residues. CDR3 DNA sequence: TGTGCCAGCAGCTTGGGGGGGGGAGAAACCGGGGAGCTGTTTTTT. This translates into CASSLGGGETGELFF.

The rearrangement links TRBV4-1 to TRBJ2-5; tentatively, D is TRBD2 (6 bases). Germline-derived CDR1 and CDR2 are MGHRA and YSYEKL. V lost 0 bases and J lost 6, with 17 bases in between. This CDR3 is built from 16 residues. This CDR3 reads CASSQEQGTPPKTQYF. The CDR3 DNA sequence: TGCGCCAGCAGCCAAGAGCAAGGGACTCCCCCCAAGACCCAGTACTTC.